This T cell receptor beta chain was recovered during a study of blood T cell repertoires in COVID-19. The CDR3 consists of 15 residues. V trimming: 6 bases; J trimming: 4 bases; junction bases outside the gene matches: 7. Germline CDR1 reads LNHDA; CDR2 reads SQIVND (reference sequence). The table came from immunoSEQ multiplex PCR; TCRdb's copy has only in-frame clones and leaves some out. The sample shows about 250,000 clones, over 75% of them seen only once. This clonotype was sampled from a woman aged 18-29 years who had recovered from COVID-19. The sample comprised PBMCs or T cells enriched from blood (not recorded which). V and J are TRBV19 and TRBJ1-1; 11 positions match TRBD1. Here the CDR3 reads CASRKSGTGGTEAFF. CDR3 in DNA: TGTGCCAGTAGAAAATCCGGGACAGGGGGCACTGAAGCTTTCTTT.